These T cell receptor beta chains were read from a single sample in a study of T-cell memory formation after mild COVID-19. TCRdb processed the 5' RACE reads anew with MiXCR; each CDR3 protein has one entry. The repertoire holds a few hundred thousand distinct CDR3 sequences, with roughly 19% as singletons. The specimen sequenced was PBMCs or a T cell subset sorted from them (not recorded which). Receptors were obtained from a man between 18 and 29 years old who had mild COVID-19 (a few samples of this study predate the infection). Cell type and time point are not known. Each CDR3 is given with its conserved first and last residue. A D gene is named only where the DNA matches it firmly. For some rows the clone size is stated as once, few or many, or as a class when expanded; others skip it.

V,J,D,size,CDR3,DNA
TRBV6-2/TRBV6-3,TRBJ1-1,TRBD1,.,CASSPRQGVYTEAFF,TGTGCCAGCAGCCCAAGACAGGGCGTGTACACTGAAGCTTTCTTT
TRBV12-3/TRBV12-4,TRBJ1-2,TRBD1,.,CASSLGQGATNYGYTF,TGTGCCAGCAGTCTGGGACAGGGGGCTACTAACTATGGCTACACCTTC
TRBV9,TRBJ2-2,.,.,CASSKFTGELFF,TGTGCCAGCAGCAAATTCACCGGGGAGCTGTTTTTT
TRBV18,TRBJ2-7,TRBD2,.,CASSPPSGAAYEQYF,TGTGCCAGCTCACCACCTAGCGGGGCCGCCTACGAGCAGTACTTC
TRBV21-1,TRBJ2-7,.,few,CASSNYYEQYF,TGTGCCAGCAGCAACTACTACGAGCAGTACTTC
TRBV18,TRBJ2-7,TRBD2,.,CASSPAGGTEQYF,TGTGCCAGCTCACCAGCGGGGGGGACCGAGCAGTACTTC
TRBV20-1,TRBJ2-1,.,.,CSAIDGRAGGNEQFF,TGCAGTGCAATAGACGGAAGGGCCGGGGGCAATGAGCAGTTCTTC
TRBV4-1,TRBJ2-7,.,few,CASSPPMAGDFSYEQYF,TGCGCCAGCAGCCCTCCGATGGCCGGCGACTTCTCCTACGAGCAGTACTTC
TRBV4-1,TRBJ2-3,TRBD1,few,CASSRDRGFTDTQYF,TGCGCCAGCAGCCGCGACAGGGGCTTCACAGATACGCAGTATTTT
TRBV7-3,TRBJ2-3,.,few,CASSPRPSADTDTQYF,TGTGCCAGCAGCCCACGTCCTAGTGCGGACACAGATACGCAGTATTTT
TRBV4-3,TRBJ2-1,TRBD2,few,CASSQVEWTSGYNEQFF,TGCGCCAGCAGCCAAGTAGAGTGGACTAGCGGCTACAATGAGCAGTTCTTC
TRBV4-1,TRBJ2-7,.,.,CASSQVRAHEQYF,TGCGCCAGCAGCCAAGTTCGGGCCCACGAGCAGTACTTC
TRBV27,TRBJ2-1,TRBD2,few,CASSLSYLLAGGDYYNEQFF,TGTGCCAGCAGTTTATCCTACCTCCTAGCGGGGGGGGACTACTACAATGAGCAGTTCTTC
TRBV12-3/TRBV12-4,TRBJ1-1,.,.,CACPGGTEAFF,TGTGCCTGTCCGGGGGGCACTGAAGCTTTCTTT
TRBV7-9,TRBJ2-1,.,few,CASSLAQGEFF,TGTGCCAGCAGCTTGGCCCAGGGCGAGTTCTTC
TRBV19,TRBJ2-3,.,once,CASSGEVGTDTQYF,TGTGCCAGTTCAGGGGAGGTTGGCACAGATACGCAGTATTTT